Following are 2 T cell receptor beta chains from one sample sequenced in a study of neurological immune-mediated disorders. Each CDR3 protein is one row after TCRdb ran MiXCR on the 5' RACE reads. The sample lists roughly 16,000 distinct CDR3 sequences; approximately 9.1% were seen once. The sample was CD8+ T cells from blood. Source of these receptors: a man aged 50 to 60 in good health.

The rearrangement joins TRBV6-1 to TRBJ2-7; D call uncertain. Germline V CDR1 and CDR2: MNHNS, SASEGT. The CDR3 consists of 14 residues. The germline V and J ends were trimmed by 4 bases and 5 bases, with 15 bases remaining between them. The CDR3 DNA reads as TGTGCCAGCAGTGTTAGGCTAGAAGCCGACGAGCAGTACTTC. Its translation: CASSVRLEADEQYF.

This clonotype was recorded many times. J is TRBJ2-5 and V is TRBV4-2; D not resolved. The ends were cut back, 0 bases at V and 3 bases at J, with 14 bases in the middle. This CDR3 contains 16 residues. Germline CDR1 is LGHNA and CDR2 is YNFKEQ. CDR3 in amino acids: CASSQDVVGFEETQYF. CDR3 DNA sequence: TGTGCCAGCAGCCAAGACGTAGTGGGGTTCGAAGAGACCCAGTACTTC.